This T cell receptor beta chain appears in the sequencing data of a study of T-cell memory formation after mild COVID-19. With 3 bases removed from V and 3 bases from J, the gap between germline ends came to 17 bases. The CDR3 consists of 16 residues. CDR1 is MNHEY, CDR2 SVGAGI, per germline. This clonotype was observed a handful of times. One entry per CDR3 protein, called by TCRdb with MiXCR from the 5' RACE reads. In the table there are 200,000 or so distinct CDR3 sequences, more than 8% of which are singletons. The sequenced sample consisted of PBMCs or a T cell subset sorted from them (not recorded which). The receptor comes from a young man who had mild COVID-19 (a few samples of this study predate the infection). Cell type and time point are not known. The chain links TRBV6-5 to TRBJ1-2; no clear D. CDR3 sequence: CASSYGYGFLDYGYTF. The CDR3 DNA follows: TGTGCCAGCAGTTATGGATACGGATTCCTGGACTATGGCTACACCTTC.